The source of this TCR beta chain is a study of radiotherapy plus CTLA-4 blockade in lung cancer (dated by TCRdb to 2017 to 2018). For context, the study as a whole: Among the enrolled patients, under 20% had an objective response, and less than 40% reached disease control. Here is what the overall study found, with its caveats: TCR clones derived from tumors expanded in peripheral blood after treatment with radiotherapy and ipilimumab. The strongest predictors of response were reported to be early dynamic shifts in blood T cell clones along with a rise in serum interferon-beta following radiation.

A note on this clone: Its antigen is not yet known. No much larger clone is present one base from it, and per-base qualities are unavailable.

Its CDR3 holds 15 amino acids, cysteine through phenylalanine. The retained sequence is limited to the CDR3, 45 bases, with the frame set at the first base. The library was made by the immunoSEQ multiplex PCR assay. TCRdb's version of the immuneACCESS table is confined to in-frame rearrangements and falls short of the full clone set. An unresolved V gene accounts for under half of the shortfall where checked; the remainder is of unknown origin. The sample table records tens of thousands of clones; around 81% of these occur just once. The leading ten clones occupy roughly 14% of the sample. Focal radiation therapy combined with CTLA-4 blockade (ipilimumab) was tested in patients with chemo-refractory metastatic non-small-cell lung cancer.

The rearrangement joined TRBV12-1 to TRBJ1-2; the table names TRBD1, a call not compared with the DNA. TRBV12-1 has pseudogene status. The clonotype was recovered from a human donor with non-small cell lung cancer that progressed on radiotherapy plus ipilimumab. The sample here was peripheral blood, taken from a patient treated with radiotherapy plus ipilimumab. The DNA sequence is TGTGCCAGCAGCCAATTAAGGGCCAGGGACTATGGCTACACCTTC. Its product reads: CASSQLRARDYGYTF.